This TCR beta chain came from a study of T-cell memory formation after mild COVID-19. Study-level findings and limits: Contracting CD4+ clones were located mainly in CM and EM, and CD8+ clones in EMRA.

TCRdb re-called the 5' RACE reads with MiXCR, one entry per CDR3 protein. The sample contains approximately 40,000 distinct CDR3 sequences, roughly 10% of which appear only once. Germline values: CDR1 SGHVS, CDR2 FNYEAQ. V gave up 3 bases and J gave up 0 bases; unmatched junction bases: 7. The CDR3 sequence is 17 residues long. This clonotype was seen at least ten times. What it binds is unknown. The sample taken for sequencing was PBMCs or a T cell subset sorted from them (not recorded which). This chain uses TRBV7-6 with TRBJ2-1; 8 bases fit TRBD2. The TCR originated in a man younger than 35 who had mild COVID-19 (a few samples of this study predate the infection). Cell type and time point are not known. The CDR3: CASSFFSGERSYNEQFF. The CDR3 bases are TGTGCCAGCAGCTTTTTTAGCGGGGAGCGCTCCTACAATGAGCAGTTCTTC.